Listed below are T cell receptor beta chains from one sample, sequenced in a study of blood T cells in healthy people across ages. TCRdb fed the 5' RACE reads into MiXCR, producing one record per CDR3 protein. The repertoire has some 640,000 distinct CDR3 sequences, about 28% of them found once; the top ten carry approximately 14%. The sequenced material came from blood. These receptors were obtained from a woman older than 75 in good health. Each CDR3 is given with its conserved first and last residue. Fields, in order: clone size, J gene, V gene, D gene, CDR3 protein, CDR3 DNA. The D gene is left open where the match is weak. Only part of the rows carry a size: once, few, many, or a class if the clone is expanded.

>once|TRBJ1-1|TRBV6-5|.
CASSYSSGRTEAFF
TGTGCCAGCAGTTACTCGAGCGGGCGCACTGAAGCTTTCTTT
>.|TRBJ2-7|TRBV7-2|TRBD2
CASSAYGGGYEQYF
TGTGCCAGCAGCGCATACGGGGGGGGCTACGAGCAGTACTTC
>many|TRBJ2-6|TRBV5-6|.
CASSLDATLSYGANVLTF
TGTGCCAGCAGCTTGGACGCGACACTCTCCTATGGGGCCAACGTCCTGACTTTC
>many|TRBJ2-7|TRBV7-9|TRBD2
CASSPISGGSYEQYF
TGTGCCAGCAGTCCGATTAGCGGGGGATCCTACGAGCAGTACTTC
>.|TRBJ2-5|TRBV7-9|.
CASILAGYQETQYF
TGTGCCAGCATCCTAGCAGGGTACCAAGAGACCCAGTACTTC
>.|TRBJ2-7|TRBV20-1|.
CSASGGRDDEQYF
TGCAGTGCTAGTGGGGGCAGGGACGACGAGCAGTACTTC
>few|TRBJ2-7|TRBV20-1|TRBD2
CSASALAGPYNEQYF
TGCAGTGCTAGTGCCCTAGCGGGGCCTTACAATGAGCAGTACTTC
>.|TRBJ2-7|TRBV20-1|TRBD2
CSARAGLGAYEQYF
TGCAGTGCTAGAGCCGGACTAGGAGCCTACGAGCAGTACTTC
>many|TRBJ2-3|TRBV27|TRBD2
CASSFGGSGDTQYF
TGTGCCAGCAGTTTCGGGGGGAGTGGAGATACGCAGTATTTT
>many|TRBJ2-1|TRBV6-1|.
CASRGAVVEQFF
TGTGCCAGCAGAGGGGCGGTAGTTGAGCAGTTCTTC
>.|TRBJ1-6|TRBV20-1|TRBD1
CSARHGDRGLDSPLHF
TGCAGTGCTAGACATGGGGACAGGGGGTTAGATTCACCCCTCCACTTT
>once|TRBJ1-5|TRBV27|.
CASSLSIPGPHSWEPQHF
TGTGCCAGCAGTTTATCGATACCGGGACCCCACTCTTGGGAACCCCAGCATTTT
>.|TRBJ1-1|TRBV20-1|TRBD1
CSAEGTDKTSTEAFF
TGCAGTGCCGAAGGGACAGATAAAACTAGCACTGAAGCTTTCTTT
>.|TRBJ2-2|TRBV25-1|.
CASVQPLGYEDGELFF
TGTGCCAGCGTCCAACCCTTGGGGTATGAAGACGGGGAGCTGTTTTTT
>.|TRBJ1-1|TRBV6-2/TRBV6-3|.
CASSRDNLNTEAFF
TGTGCCAGCAGTCGGGACAATCTAAACACTGAAGCTTTCTTT
>many|TRBJ2-5|TRBV28|.
CASSVGSYGQTQYF
TGTGCCAGCAGTGTTGGATCCTACGGGCAGACCCAGTACTTC
>many|TRBJ1-5|TRBV7-9|.
CASRGQKDQPQHF
TGTGCCAGCAGAGGACAGAAAGATCAGCCCCAGCATTTT
>many|TRBJ1-5|TRBV6-1|.
CASSGVDSNQPQHF
TGTGCCAGCAGTGGAGTTGATAGCAATCAGCCCCAGCATTTT
>many|TRBJ2-5|TRBV2|.
CASSAIGLETQYF
TGTGCCAGCAGTGCGATAGGGTTGGAGACCCAGTACTTC
>.|TRBJ1-2|TRBV4-3|TRBD1
CASSQLTGDYGYTF
TGCGCCAGCAGCCAACTGACAGGGGACTATGGCTACACCTTC
>many|TRBJ2-7|TRBV12-3/TRBV12-4|TRBD2
CASSPSTGTSTHEQYF
TGTGCCAGCAGTCCTAGCACGGGGACTAGCACCCACGAGCAGTACTTC
>many|TRBJ2-1|TRBV12-3/TRBV12-4|TRBD1
CASSFSGQGWNEQFF
TGTGCCAGCAGTTTTTCGGGACAGGGATGGAATGAGCAGTTCTTC
>many|TRBJ1-5|TRBV30|.
CAWSKRAEQPQHF
TGTGCCTGGAGTAAGAGGGCTGAGCAGCCCCAGCATTTT
>.|TRBJ1-2|TRBV28|.
CASSFSDTSSGYTF
TGTGCCAGCAGTTTCTCTGACACCTCGAGCGGCTACACCTTC
>many|TRBJ1-2|TRBV29-1|.
CSAGGQTSGGYTF
TGCAGCGCCGGGGGGCAGACATCGGGTGGCTACACCTTC
>.|TRBJ2-7|TRBV7-9|.
CAGSSSGAGRSYEQYF
TGTGCCGGCAGCTCCAGCGGAGCAGGCCGCTCCTACGAGCAGTACTTC